These T cell receptor beta chains were read from a single sample in a study of blood T cell repertoires in COVID-19. Produced via immunoSEQ multiplex PCR; TCRdb's table is partial and in-frame only. The sample lists about 170,000 clones, around 82% occurring once. The source material was PBMCs or T cells enriched from blood (not recorded which). The receptors here all came from a woman between 45 and 60 years old in a cohort exposed to, infected with or recovered from COVID-19 (not recorded which). The CDR3 runs from the conserved cysteine through the conserved F or W. The D gene is left open where the match is weak. Not all rows give a size; the values are once, few, many and, for expanded clones, a class.

.	TRBV30	.	TRBJ2-5	CAWSSVPQETQYF	TGTGCCTGGAGTAGCGTACCGCAAGAGACCCAGTACTTC
TRBD1	TRBV7-6	.	TRBJ1-5	CASSAGTGTGQPQHF	TGTGCCAGCAGCGCCGGGACAGGGACGGGGCAGCCCCAGCATTTT
TRBD1	TRBV19	.	TRBJ2-1	CASSIIVGTGTYNEQFF	TGTGCCAGTAGTATAATTGTCGGGACAGGCACCTACAATGAGCAGTTCTTC
.	TRBV7-3	.	TRBJ1-1	CASRATTESEAFF	TGTGCCAGCAGGGCTACGACAGAATCTGAAGCTTTCTTT
.	TRBV4-2	.	TRBJ2-7	CASSQDRVSHEQYF	TGTGCCAGCAGCCAAGACAGGGTTTCCCACGAGCAGTACTTC
.	TRBV7-2	medium-sized	TRBJ1-6	CASSLETGDDSPLHF	TGTGCCAGCAGCTTAGAGACAGGCGACGATTCACCCCTCCACTTT
.	TRBV10-3	.	TRBJ1-5	CAISVKGEGNQPQHF	TGTGCCATCAGTGTCAAAGGGGAAGGCAATCAGCCCCAGCATTTT
.	TRBV28	many	TRBJ2-7	CATAGTYEQYF	TGTGCCACAGCGGGGACATACGAGCAGTACTTC
TRBD2	TRBV20-1	.	TRBJ2-1	CSASLLAGGKNEQFF	TGCAGTGCTAGTTTACTAGCGGGAGGGAAGAATGAGCAGTTCTTC
TRBD1	TRBV5-1	.	TRBJ1-1	CASSSWTGIDSVQAFF	TGCGCCAGCAGCTCATGGACAGGGATAGATTCGGTGCAAGCTTTCTTT
.	TRBV5-4	.	TRBJ2-3	CASSRQEITDTQYF	TGTGCCAGCAGCCGACAGGAGATCACAGATACGCAGTATTTT
.	TRBV19	.	TRBJ1-6	CASSLAGDSNSPLHF	TGTGCCAGTAGTCTGGCAGGGGATTCGAATTCACCCCTCCACTTT
.	TRBV7-9	once	TRBJ2-6	CASSFGGRGGANVLTF	TGTGCCAGCAGCTTCGGGGGAAGGGGTGGGGCCAACGTCCTGACTTTC
.	TRBV3-1/TRBV3-2	.	TRBJ1-4	CASSQDGKIGAEKLFF	TGTGCCAGCAGCCAAGATGGGAAGATAGGGGCCGAAAAACTGTTTTTT
.	TRBV29-1	.	TRBJ2-1	CSARTDTYNEQFF	TGCAGCGCCCGGACAGATACTTACAATGAGCAGTTCTTC
TRBD1	TRBV27	.	TRBJ1-5	CASRRQGSNQPQHF	TGTGCCAGCAGGCGACAGGGGAGCAATCAGCCCCAGCATTTT
TRBD2	TRBV28	.	TRBJ2-3	CASSPPRLAGVRDTQYF	TGTGCCAGCAGCCCCCCTCGCCTAGCGGGAGTACGGGATACGCAGTATTTT
TRBD2	TRBV7-3	.	TRBJ2-1	CASSSPRTSNEQFF	TGTGCCAGCAGCTCACCACGGACTAGCAATGAGCAGTTCTTC
TRBD1	TRBV7-3	.	TRBJ1-2	CASSLMRRGQDGYTF	TGTGCCAGCAGCTTAATGAGGAGGGGGCAAGATGGCTACACCTTC
.	TRBV7-9	.	TRBJ2-7	CASSRRGTDEEQYF	TGTGCCAGCAGCCGACGCGGGACCGATGAGGAGCAGTACTTC
.	TRBV6-5	.	TRBJ1-3	CASVTGDSRNTIYF	TGTGCCAGCGTTACCGGGGACTCCCGAAACACCATATATTTT
.	TRBV3-1/TRBV3-2	.	TRBJ2-1	CASSPGAGIYNEQFF	TGTGCCAGCAGCCCAGGGGCAGGGATTTACAATGAGCAGTTCTTC
TRBD2	TRBV5-6	many	TRBJ2-2	CASSLEGTSGTGELFF	TGTGCCAGCAGCTTGGAGGGGACTAGCGGTACCGGGGAGCTGTTTTTT
TRBD2	TRBV19	.	TRBJ2-3	CASSRRTSGRVDTQYF	TGTGCCAGTAGTCGACGGACTAGCGGGAGAGTAGATACGCAGTATTTT
TRBD1	TRBV27	.	TRBJ2-7	CASSSLGQGSYEQYF	TGTGCCAGCAGTTCCCTGGGACAGGGATCCTACGAGCAGTACTTC
.	TRBV3-1/TRBV3-2	.	TRBJ1-3	CASSQGAGNTIYF	TGTGCCAGCAGCCAAGGGGCCGGCAACACCATATATTTT
.	TRBV2	.	TRBJ1-5	CASSNRQGNQPQHF	TGTGCCAGCAGTAACAGGCAGGGAAATCAGCCCCAGCATTTT
TRBD2	TRBV29-1	.	TRBJ2-3	CSVEGGRGADTQYF	TGCAGCGTTGAAGGAGGGAGGGGTGCAGATACGCAGTATTTT
TRBD2	TRBV2	.	TRBJ2-7	CASKAGDLYEQYF	TGTGCCAGCAAAGCGGGAGATCTCTACGAGCAGTACTTC
.	TRBV5-1	.	TRBJ1-5	CASSPGDSNQPQHF	TGCGCCAGCAGCCCAGGGGATAGCAATCAGCCCCAGCATTTT